The 7 T cell receptor beta chains given below trace back to one sample, sequenced in a study of blood T cells in healthy people across ages (dated by TCRdb to about 2015). The method behind the library was 5' RACE. Instrument on record: Illumina HiSeq 2500. A second PCR of about 7 to 12 cycles was run with a J-beta primer mix and a sample-barcoded 5' primer. The raw public data were reprocessed by TCRdb itself: fastp quality trimming at Q25, MiXCR clonotype calling, in-frame beta chains only. A single entry per CDR3 protein holds the most common genes and DNA from its merged rows. The sample profile shows over 300,000 distinct CDR3 sequences; about 49% of them were found once. The top ten clones comprise 45% to 60% of the sample. Source material: blood. The receptors shown here come from a man aged 60 to 69 in good health.

V gene TRBV30 combines with J gene TRBJ2-7; D is perhaps TRBD2 (5 bases). V was clipped by 3 bases and J by 0 bases, with 15 bases between them. The germline gives CDR1 GTSNPN, CDR2 SVGIG (reference sequence). The CDR3 has 15 residues. The CDR3 coding sequence is TGTGCCTGGAGGGACTTCTCTTTTAGCTCCTACGAGCAGTACTTC. This translates into CAWRDFSFSSYEQYF.

The CDR3, as DNA: TGTGCCAGCAGCCAAGTGGACAGGGACTATGGCTACACCTTC. Translating gives CASSQVDRDYGYTF. The V and J genes are TRBV4-2 and TRBJ1-2; 8 nucleotides match TRBD1. CDR1 is LGHNA and CDR2 is YNFKEQ in the germline V gene. The V gene end was trimmed by 1 base and the J gene end by 3 bases; junction bases not matched to a gene: 1. The CDR3 contains 14 residues.

This clonotype turned up a few times. J is TRBJ2-4 and V is TRBV20-1; unclear D gene. The DNA end is more similar to TRBJ2-7, so the J call may be wrong. Germline CDR1 DFQATT, CDR2 SNEGSKA (reference sequence). The CDR3 is 11 residues long. Here the CDR3 reads CSVEQTYEQYF. The CDR3 coding sequence is TGCAGTGTAGAGCAGACCTACGAGCAGTACTTC.

The chain carries TRBV6-2 or TRBV6-3 and TRBJ1-1; a possible D gene is TRBD1 (5 bases). This CDR3 contains 12 residues. V dropped 2 bases and J dropped 9 bases, with 10 bases sitting between them. The germline V gene has CDR1 MNHEY and CDR2 SVGEGT. CDR3 residues: CASSYPDRQAFF. The CDR3 DNA sequence: TGTGCCAGCAGTTACCCCGACAGACAAGCTTTCTTT.

V is TRBV7-8 and J is TRBJ2-1; 8 positions match TRBD2. J was trimmed by 7 bases and V by 7 bases; bases with no gene match: 18. The CDR3 sequence is 17 residues long. Germline CDR1 and CDR2: SGHVS and FQNEAQ. CDR3 sequence (DNA): TGTGCCAGCACCGGGGGTGGGGGACGAGCGGGAGAGAATGAGCAGTTCTTC. Its protein is CASTGGGGRAGENEQFF.

The rearrangement uses TRBV11-2 and TRBJ1-2; D gene uncertain. V lost 1 base and J 1 base, leaving 10 bases between the germline ends. This CDR3 is built from 15 residues. Germline lookup yields CDR1 SGHAT and CDR2 FQNNGV. The chain's CDR3 is CASSLGSNVNYGYTF. The CDR3 DNA sequence: TGTGCCAGCAGCTTAGGCAGCAATGTTAACTATGGCTACACCTTC.

The V and J genes are TRBV20-1 and TRBJ2-7, with 7 bases lining up with TRBD1. Germline assignment: CDR1 DFQATT and CDR2 SNEGSKA (reference sequence). The CDR3 sequence is 14 residues long. The J segment lost 0 bases and the V segment lost 4 bases, leaving 6 bases of the junction unmatched. CDR3 sequence: CSATAPGGSYEQYF. The CDR3 DNA is TGCAGTGCTACAGCCCCAGGGGGCTCCTACGAGCAGTACTTC.